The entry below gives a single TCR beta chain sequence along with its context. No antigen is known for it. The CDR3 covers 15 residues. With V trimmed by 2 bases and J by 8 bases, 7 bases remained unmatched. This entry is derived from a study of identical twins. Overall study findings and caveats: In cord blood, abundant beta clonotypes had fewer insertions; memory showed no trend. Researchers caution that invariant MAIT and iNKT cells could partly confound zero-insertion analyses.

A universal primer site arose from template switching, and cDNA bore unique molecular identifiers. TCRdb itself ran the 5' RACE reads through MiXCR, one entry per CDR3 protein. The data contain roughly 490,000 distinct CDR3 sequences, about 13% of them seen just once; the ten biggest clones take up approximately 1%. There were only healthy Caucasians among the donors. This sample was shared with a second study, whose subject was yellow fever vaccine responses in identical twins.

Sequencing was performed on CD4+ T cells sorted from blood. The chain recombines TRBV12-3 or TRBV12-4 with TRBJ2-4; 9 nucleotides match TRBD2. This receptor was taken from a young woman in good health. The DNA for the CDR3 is TGTGCCAGCAGTTTAATGAGCGGGAGGAGGGACATTCAGTACTTC. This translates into CASSLMSGRRDIQYF.